This T cell receptor beta chain was found in a study of graft-versus-host responses after intestinal transplantation. Study at large: As for transplant type, recipients had multivisceral, liver-intestinal, or isolated intestinal grafts. Recipients were all induced with anti-thymocyte globulin, then given tacrolimus and steroids for approximately 3 years.

As to this clone: Its matching antigen is unknown.

Clones were read by immunoSEQ multiplex PCR, and TCRdb kept only the in-frame ones, dropping some. The table shows about 100,000 clones, with roughly 87% occurring only once. The source material was unstimulated CD4+ T cells sorted from spleen or lymph node cells, sampled before transplant. The clonotype originates from a human donor who was the organ donor for an intestinal transplant.

As DNA, the CDR3 is TGCAGCGTTGTCGACAGCACCTACTCCTACGAGCAGTACTTC. It yields the protein CSVVDSTYSYEQYF. This chain links TRBV29-1 with TRBJ2-7; possibly TRBD1 for D (5 bases). V was trimmed by 4 bases and J by 0 bases, leaving 13 bases between them. The CDR3 runs 14 residues. Looked up from germline, CDR1 is SQVTM and CDR2 is ANQGSEA.